The 13 T cell receptor beta chains given below trace back to one sample, sequenced in a study of shared clonotypes between healthy human individuals. Clones were read by immunoSEQ multiplex PCR, and TCRdb kept only the in-frame ones, dropping some. The table has some 790,000 clones, over 60% seen once; the top ten hold over 1.5%. Material for sequencing was memory CD4+ T cells sorted from blood. Subset meaning: CD45RA-negative fraction. These receptors came from a woman aged 25 to 39 in good health.

This chain uses TRBV5-4 with TRBJ2-7, with 7 positions matching TRBD2. The CDR3 spans 15 residues. Germline V gene sequence: CDR1 SGHNT, CDR2 YYREEE (reference sequence). V gave up 1 base and J gave up 2 bases; unmatched junction bases: 6. DNA of the CDR3: TGTGCCAGCAGCTTGATGGTCGCGGGAGCCTACGAGCAGTACTTC. It translates to CASSLMVAGAYEQYF.

This chain uses TRBV6-4 with TRBJ1-4; D remains ambiguous. Looked up from germline, CDR1 is MRHNA and CDR2 is SNTAGT. Trimming left V 5 bases short and J 8 bases short, with 21 bases between. This CDR3 comprises 16 residues. CDR3 bases: TGTGCCAGCAGTTTGAAAGACGCCACCCGCGGGGAAAAACTGTTTTTT. Amino acids: CASSLKDATRGEKLFF.

A remark on this clone: Additional DNA sequences in this sample encode the identical CDR3. The chain uses TRBV7-8 and TRBJ1-1; the D is unclear. From germline, CDR1 is SGHVS and CDR2 FQNEAQ. This CDR3 comprises 13 residues. The V end lost 4 bases, the J end lost 1 base, and 7 bases lay between the germline ends. Here the CDR3 DNA reads TGTGCCAGCAGCTCACAGAGGAACACTGAAGCTTTCTTT. Its protein product is CASSSQRNTEAFF.

This chain uses TRBV5-4 with TRBJ1-1; no clear D. Per the germline V gene, CDR1 is SGHNT and CDR2 is YYREEE (reference sequence). This CDR3 region has 13 residues. The V end lost 2 bases, the J end lost 3 bases, and 8 bases lay between the germline ends. CDR3 nucleotides: TGTGCCAGCAGCTTTGAGGGTCACACTGAAGCTTTCTTT. The encoded protein is CASSFEGHTEAFF.

V is TRBV6-1 and J is TRBJ1-5; 10 bases line up with TRBD1. The V gene end was trimmed by 1 base and the J gene end by 2 bases; junction bases not matched to a gene: 11. CDR1 MNHNS and CDR2 SASEGT come from the germline V gene. The CDR3 consists of 19 residues. The CDR3 DNA sequence: TGTGCCAGCAGTGAAGAAGGGACAGGGGTCCTACCACGCAATCAGCCCCAGCATTTT. Encoded protein: CASSEEGTGVLPRNQPQHF.

Here the CDR3 DNA reads TGTGCCAGTAGTATCGGACTAGCGGGAGGTGGAGAGCAGTTCTTC. Translated: CASSIGLAGGGEQFF. V gene TRBV19 combines with J gene TRBJ2-1; 14 bases are a match to TRBD2. This CDR3 comprises 15 residues. Germline trimming cut 3 bases from V and 10 bases from J; bases unmatched to any gene: 5. Germline assignment: CDR1 LNHDA and CDR2 SQIVND (reference sequence).

This clone has ten or more counts. The rearrangement uses TRBV6-5 and TRBJ2-5; D is perhaps TRBD1 or TRBD2 (5 bases each). Deletions cut 4 bases from V and 10 bases from J, with 22 bases between. The CDR3 runs to 15 residues. Germline assignment: CDR1 MNHEY and CDR2 SVGAGI. The CDR3 DNA sequence: TGTGCCAGCAGTTCGGGACCACACCTAGGTGGAGGCCAGTACTTC. Its protein is CASSSGPHLGGGQYF.

This clone has ten or more counts. The V and J genes are TRBV27 and TRBJ1-2; tentative D call: TRBD1 (5 bases). The ends were cut back, 5 bases at V and 8 bases at J, with 18 bases in the middle. In germline, CDR1 is MNHEY, CDR2 SMNVEV (reference sequence). This CDR3 contains 14 residues. This chain's CDR3 is CASSGGALDTGYTF. For the CDR3, the DNA is TGTGCCAGCAGTGGAGGGGCCCTAGACACGGGCTACACCTTC.

The genes are TRBV6-4 and TRBJ2-1; 7 positions match TRBD2. There are 15 residues in the CDR3. With V trimmed by 5 bases and J by 7 bases, 11 bases remained unmatched. The germline gives CDR1 MRHNA, CDR2 SNTAGT. CDR3 DNA sequence: TGTGCCAGCAGTCCCACATCCGGGACTAATAATGAGCAGTTCTTC. Residues: CASSPTSGTNNEQFF.

This clone was found a few times. The rearrangement uses TRBV7-3 and TRBJ2-1; 11 bases are shared with TRBD2. Germline V gene data show CDR1 as SGHTA and CDR2 as FQGTGA. CDR3 length: 14 amino acids. V was clipped by 4 bases and J by 6 bases; unmatched bases: 2. The CDR3 loop is CASSSGLAVNEQFF. For the CDR3, the DNA is TGTGCCAGCAGCTCGGGACTAGCGGTCAATGAGCAGTTCTTC.

The chain is built from TRBV18 and TRBJ1-3; D remains unclear. V lost 4 bases and J 3 bases, leaving 7 bases between the germline ends. The CDR3 extends over 13 amino acids. Germline V gives CDR1 KGHSH, CDR2 LQKENI. Here the CDR3 reads CASSLDFGNTIYF. CDR3 coding DNA: TGTGCCAGCTCACTAGATTTTGGAAACACCATATATTTT.

The DNA of the CDR3 is TGTGCCAGCTCAGCACAGGGCACTAATGAAAAACTGTTTTTT. Encoded protein: CASSAQGTNEKLFF. The gene calls are TRBV18 and TRBJ1-4, with D perhaps matching TRBD1 (6 bases). The length of the CDR3 is 14 residues. V shed 5 bases and J shed 2 bases, with 9 bases lying between them. The germline CDR1 and CDR2 sequences are KGHSH and LQKENI.

The rearrangement uses TRBV19 and TRBJ2-2, with D possibly being TRBD2 (6 bases). Trimming removed 5 bases from V and 7 bases from J, with 14 bases in between. The CDR3 extends over 14 amino acids. Germline V gives CDR1 LNHDA, CDR2 SQIVND (reference sequence). The CDR3 region is CASSGRRSDGELFF. The DNA of the CDR3 is TGTGCCAGTAGTGGGAGGAGGTCGGACGGGGAGCTGTTTTTT.